These 10 T cell receptor beta chains share one sample of origin, sequenced in a study of blood T cell repertoires in COVID-19. Produced via immunoSEQ multiplex PCR; TCRdb's table is partial and in-frame only. The table includes about 210,000 clones, 75% to 85% detected once. Sample: peripheral blood. The receptor set was obtained from a man aged 45-65 years with active or convalescent COVID-19.

The chain has TRBV25-1 and TRBJ1-1; D not certain. V dropped 2 bases and J dropped 2 bases, with 15 bases sitting between them. Looked up from germline, CDR1 is MGHDK and CDR2 is SYGVNS. This CDR3 is built from 16 residues. The CDR3 sequence is CASSERTGRINTEAFF. CDR3 nucleotide sequence: TGTGCCAGCAGTGAAAGGACGGGGAGAATCAACACTGAAGCTTTCTTT.

The chain has TRBV29-1 and TRBJ1-2; 7 bases fit TRBD1. V gave up 3 bases and J gave up 3 bases; unmatched junction bases: 4. Germline CDR1 and CDR2: SQVTM and ANQGSEA. This CDR3 spans 13 amino acids. CDR3 amino acids: CSVDPTGDYGYTF. For the CDR3, the DNA is TGCAGCGTTGATCCCACAGGGGACTATGGCTACACCTTC. The whole variable domain, filled in from reference TRBV29-1 and TRBJ1-2, reads SAVISQKPSRDICQRGTSLTIQCQVDSQVTMMFWYRQQPGQSLTLIATANQGSEATYESGFVIDKFPISRPNLTFSTLTVSNMSPEDSSIYLCSVDPTGDYGYTFGSGTRLTVV.

The CDR3 spells CASSQDRGVHTEAFF. CDR3 nucleotide sequence: TGTGCCAGCAGTCAGGACCGGGGGGTTCACACTGAAGCTTTCTTT. The V and J genes are TRBV6-2 or TRBV6-3 and TRBJ1-1; a possible D gene is TRBD1 (5 bases). This CDR3 spans 15 amino acids. V lost 5 bases and J lost 3, with 16 bases in between. Germline V gene sequence: CDR1 MNHEY, CDR2 SVGEGT.

This clone was seen only once. J is TRBJ1-2 and V is TRBV28; 9 bases align to TRBD1. Losses at the gene ends were 3 bases for V and 4 bases for J; bases not matched to a gene: 3. CDR1 is MDHEN, CDR2 SYDVKM, per germline. CDR3 length: 14 amino acids. The CDR3 loop reads CASSFDRGFYGYTF. The CDR3 nucleotides are TGTGCCAGCAGTTTTGACAGGGGGTTCTATGGCTACACCTTC.

As DNA, the CDR3 is TGTGCCAGCAGCTTTGTAGTGGACACCTTTAACTATGGCTACACCTTC. It is translated as CASSFVVDTFNYGYTF. This chain joins TRBV5-5 and TRBJ1-2; TRBD1 is a possible D gene (5 bases). CDR1 is SGHKS, CDR2 YYEKEE, per germline (reference sequence). V was trimmed by 2 bases and J by 1 base, leaving 15 bases between them. The CDR3 length is 16 residues.

About this clone: The same CDR3 can be traced to other DNA sequences in this sample. The J gene is TRBJ1-2, the V gene TRBV28, with a weak D call TRBD1 (5 bases). Trimming removed 3 bases at V and 4 bases at J, with 12 bases between. The CDR3 is made up of 14 amino acids. Germline V gene lookup returns CDR1 MDHEN and CDR2 SYDVKM. CDR3 sequence: CASSLGTGGYGYTF. CDR3 coding DNA: TGTGCCAGCAGTTTGGGCACGGGGGGCTATGGCTACACCTTC.

V is TRBV2 and J is TRBJ2-1; 8 bases match TRBD1. J lost 4 bases, V lost 5 bases, and 7 bases had no gene match. This CDR3 comprises 15 residues. CDR1 is SNHLY and CDR2 is FYNNEI in the germline V gene. The CDR3 bases are TGTGCCAGCAGTAAAACAGGGGGAAGGTACAATGAGCAGTTCTTC. This codes for CASSKTGGRYNEQFF.

This chain joins TRBV19 and TRBJ1-2, with 7 bases aligning to TRBD1. Germline V gene data show CDR1 as LNHDA and CDR2 as SQIVND (reference sequence). There are 14 residues in the CDR3. V shed 7 bases and J 7 bases; nucleotides not matched to a gene: 12. The CDR3 bases are TGTGCCAGTAATACCCCGGGACAGCGAAGTGGCTACACCTTC. Translation: CASNTPGQRSGYTF. The variable domain in full, with the rest retrieved from reference TRBV19 and TRBJ1-2, is DGGITQSPKYLFRKEGQNVTLSCEQNLNHDAMYWYRQDPGQGLRLIYYSQIVNDFQKGDIAEGYSVSREKKESFPLTVTSAQKNPTAFYLCASNTPGQRSGYTFGSGTRLTVV.

V usage is TRBV7-3 and J usage is TRBJ2-3; 8 nucleotides line up with TRBD2. The germline gives CDR1 SGHTA, CDR2 FQGTGA. With 1 base clipped from V and 14 bases from J, the junction kept 8 bases outside the gene matches. This CDR3 is 13 amino acids long. The CDR3 is CASSLMAGGPMYF. The CDR3, as DNA: TGTGCCAGCAGCTTAATGGCGGGAGGCCCGATGTATTTT.

CDR3 loop: CASSNEGGLGSPLHF. DNA of the CDR3: TGTGCCAGCAGTAACGAGGGGGGGCTCGGTTCACCCCTCCACTTT. The gene calls are TRBV28 and TRBJ1-6; weak D call: TRBD1 (6 bases). Trimming left V 5 bases short and J 9 bases short, with 17 bases between. This CDR3 has 15 residues. CDR1 is MDHEN, CDR2 SYDVKM, per germline.